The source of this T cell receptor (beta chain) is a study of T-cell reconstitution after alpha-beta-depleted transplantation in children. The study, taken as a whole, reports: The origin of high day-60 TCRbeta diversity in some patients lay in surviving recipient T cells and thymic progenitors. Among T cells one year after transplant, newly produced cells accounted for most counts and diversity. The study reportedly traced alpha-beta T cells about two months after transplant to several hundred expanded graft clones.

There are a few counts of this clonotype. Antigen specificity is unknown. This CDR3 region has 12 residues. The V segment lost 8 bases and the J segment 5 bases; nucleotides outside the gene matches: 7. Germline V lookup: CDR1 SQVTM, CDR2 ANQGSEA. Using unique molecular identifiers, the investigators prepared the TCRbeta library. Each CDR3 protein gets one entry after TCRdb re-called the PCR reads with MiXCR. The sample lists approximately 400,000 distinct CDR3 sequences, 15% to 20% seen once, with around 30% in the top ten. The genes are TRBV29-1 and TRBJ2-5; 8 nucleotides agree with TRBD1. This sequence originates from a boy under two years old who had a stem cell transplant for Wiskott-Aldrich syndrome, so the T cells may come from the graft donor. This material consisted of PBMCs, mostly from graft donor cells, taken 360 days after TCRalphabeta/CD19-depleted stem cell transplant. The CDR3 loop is CSSRTGQETQYF. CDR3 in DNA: TGCAGCTCAAGGACAGGGCAGGAGACCCAGTACTTC.